Listed here are 14 T cell receptor beta chains from one sample, sequenced in a study of blood T cells in healthy people across ages. A second about 7 to 12 cycle PCR used barcoded and J-beta primers. TCRdb passed the 5' RACE reads through MiXCR, listing each CDR3 protein once. The repertoire includes 500,000 to 700,000 distinct CDR3 sequences, about 30% of them detected once, and around 14% sits in the top ten. Sequenced sample: blood. Every receptor here comes from an elderly woman in good health.

Ten or more counts support this clonotype. The chain employs TRBV28 and TRBJ2-3; D may be TRBD1 (5 bases). Trimming took 8 bases from V and 3 from J, leaving 12 bases between them. This CDR3 has 13 residues. Germline V gene data show CDR1 as MDHEN and CDR2 as SYDVKM. The CDR3 region is CASVRGLTDTQYF. DNA for the CDR3: TGTGCCAGCGTAAGGGGTTTGACAGATACGCAGTATTTT.

This clonotype was seen ten or more times. The J gene is TRBJ2-7, the V gene TRBV6-2 or TRBV6-3; D unclear. Trimming left V 10 bases short and J 6 bases short, with 13 bases between. This CDR3 has 11 amino acids. CDR1 is MNHEY and CDR2 is SVGEGT in the germline V gene. CDR3 in DNA: TGTGCCACGAAGGGCATCGGCGAGCAGTACTTC. This gives the protein CATKGIGEQYF.

This clonotype was recorded many times. J is TRBJ2-7 and V is TRBV18; weak D call: TRBD1 (5 bases). V was clipped by 8 bases and J by 2 bases, with 19 bases between them. In germline, CDR1 is KGHSH, CDR2 LQKENI. This CDR3 is built from 15 residues. The CDR3 sequence: CASRDDGAATYEQYF. The CDR3 bases are TGTGCCAGCCGCGACGATGGGGCGGCTACCTACGAGCAGTACTTC.

V gene TRBV7-2 combines with J gene TRBJ1-1, with 10 bases identical to TRBD1. Trimming cost V 3 bases and J 5 bases; bases outside gene matches: 6. The CDR3 is 15 amino acids. The germline V gene encodes CDR1 SGHTA and CDR2 FQGNSA. CDR3: CASSFRQGAKTEAFF. CDR3 nucleotides: TGTGCCAGCAGCTTCAGACAGGGGGCAAAGACTGAAGCTTTCTTT.

In the case of this clonotype: This may be a read error: a much more frequent sequence differs by one nucleotide. The rearrangement links TRBV5-1 to TRBJ2-7; 8 bases line up with TRBD2. Gene TRBJ2-5 matches the end of the DNA better, so the J call may be wrong. The CDR3 runs to 15 residues. Germline-derived CDR1 and CDR2 are SGHRS and YFSETQ. The CDR3 spells CASSGVLAGQVTQYF. The CDR3 coding sequence is TGCGCCAGCAGCGGCGTTCTAGCGGGCCAAGTGACCCAGTACTTC.

This clonotype came up many times. J is TRBJ1-2 and V is TRBV7-9; D ambiguous. The V gene lost 0 bases and the J gene lost 2 bases, with 10 bases spanning the gap. Germline V gene lookup returns CDR1 SEHNR and CDR2 FQNEAQ (reference sequence). There are 15 residues in the CDR3. CDR3 nucleotides: TGTGCCAGCAGCTTAGCGACTAGGATAAACTATGGCTACACCTTC. As protein: CASSLATRINYGYTF.

V usage is TRBV28 and J usage is TRBJ1-4; a possible D gene is TRBD1 (5 bases). The CDR3 length is 15 residues. V lost 6 bases and J lost 2, with 13 bases in between. The germline V gene encodes CDR1 MDHEN and CDR2 SYDVKM. In nucleotides, the CDR3 is TGTGCCAGCAGGATGCATGGGGGGACTAATGAAAAACTGTTTTTT. It specifies CASRMHGGTNEKLFF.

This clonotype was seen only a few times. The chain couples TRBV18 to TRBJ1-5, with no clear D. This CDR3 spans 14 amino acids. Germline-derived CDR1 and CDR2 are KGHSH and LQKENI. V lost 2 bases, J lost 6 bases, and 11 bases lay in between. CDR3 coding DNA: TGTGCCAGCTCACCATCGGGGATCGGTCAGCCCCAGCATTTT. Amino acid sequence: CASSPSGIGQPQHF.

The CDR3 coding sequence is TGCAGTGCTAGGCCGACAGGACAGCGGGGCTACACCTTC. Amino acid sequence: CSARPTGQRGYTF. The V gene is TRBV20-1, the J gene TRBJ1-2; tentatively, D is TRBD1 (6 bases). The V end lost 3 bases, the J end lost 8 bases, and 16 bases lay between the germline ends. From germline, CDR1 is DFQATT and CDR2 SNEGSKA (reference sequence). The CDR3 covers 13 residues.

Comment on this clonotype: One base away lies a much larger clone, so this may be a sequencing read error. The chain carries TRBV10-3 and TRBJ2-5, with D perhaps TRBD2 (7 bases). The CDR3 spans 13 residues. Trimming pared 7 bases from V and 5 bases from J, leaving 14 bases between. Germline V gene lookup returns CDR1 ENHRY and CDR2 SYGVKD. The CDR3 sequence is CAINGGGPETQYF. The CDR3 DNA sequence: TGTGCCATCAATGGGGGGGGGCCGGAGACCCAGTACTTC.

This clonotype was detected only once. The chain recombines TRBV20-1 with TRBJ2-3; TRBD2 might be the D (6 bases). This CDR3 spans 16 amino acids. Per the germline V gene, CDR1 is DFQATT and CDR2 is SNEGSKA (reference sequence). V was trimmed by 0 bases and J by 0 bases, leaving 13 bases between them. The CDR3 DNA reads TGCAGTGCTAGAGATTGGGCGGGGAGTAGCACAGATACGCAGTATTTT. It yields the protein CSARDWAGSSTDTQYF.

This clonotype was counted at least ten times. The rearrangement uses TRBV20-1 and TRBJ2-1, with D possibly TRBD2 on 5 matching bases. The CDR3 loop spans 12 amino acids. Trimming stripped 1 base from V and 8 bases from J, with 9 bases between. From germline, CDR1 is DFQATT and CDR2 SNEGSKA (reference sequence). The DNA for the CDR3 is TGCAGTGCTAGAGCGGGGTGGCATGAGCAGTTCTTC. Translating it yields CSARAGWHEQFF.

The V call is TRBV20-1, the J call TRBJ2-3; 7 nucleotides match TRBD2. V lost 6 bases to trimming and J lost 4 bases; unmatched junction nucleotides: 10. Germline CDR1 reads DFQATT; CDR2 reads SNEGSKA (reference sequence). The CDR3 is 14 residues long. The chain's CDR3 is CSAPPGGRADTQYF. The CDR3 DNA reads as TGCAGTGCCCCACCGGGGGGACGCGCAGATACGCAGTATTTT.

This chain links TRBV19 with TRBJ1-1; TRBD1 agrees at 11 bases. Germline trimming cut 8 bases from V and 6 bases from J; bases unmatched to any gene: 8. This CDR3 spans 14 amino acids. In germline, CDR1 is LNHDA, CDR2 SQIVND (reference sequence). CDR3 bases: TGTGCCAGTTGGGACAGGGGGAAGAAAGCTGAAGCTTTCTTT. Translated, it gives CASWDRGKKAEAFF.